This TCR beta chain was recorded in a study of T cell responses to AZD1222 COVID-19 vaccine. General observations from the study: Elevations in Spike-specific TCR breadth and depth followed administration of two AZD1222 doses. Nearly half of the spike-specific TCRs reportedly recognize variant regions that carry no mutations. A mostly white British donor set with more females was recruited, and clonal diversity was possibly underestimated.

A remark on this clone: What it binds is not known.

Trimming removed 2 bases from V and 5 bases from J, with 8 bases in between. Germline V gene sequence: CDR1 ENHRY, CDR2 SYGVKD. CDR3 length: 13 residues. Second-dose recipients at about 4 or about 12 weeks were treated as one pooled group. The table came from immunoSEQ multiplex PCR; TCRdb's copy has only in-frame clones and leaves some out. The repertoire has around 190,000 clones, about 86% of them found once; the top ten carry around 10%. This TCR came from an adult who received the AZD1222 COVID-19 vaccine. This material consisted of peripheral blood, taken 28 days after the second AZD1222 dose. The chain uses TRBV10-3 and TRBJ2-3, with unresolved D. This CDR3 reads CAISESREDTQYF. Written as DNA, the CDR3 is TGTGCCATCAGTGAGAGCCGAGAAGATACGCAGTATTTT.